The 25 T cell receptor beta chains below were found in one sample sequenced in a study of human T cells and chemical hapten exposure. Time point given: patch test 1, 2 weeks after DPC sensitization. Documented treatment: therapeutic diphenylcyclopropenone sensitization with weekly scalp DPC. Researchers extracted total RNA from unfractionated whole blood. TCRdb reanalysed the RACE reads using MiXCR and keeps one entry per CDR3 protein. Here the sample spans 50,000 or so distinct CDR3 sequences, approximately 10% being singletons. The sequencing used whole blood, collected in connection with sensitization to the hapten diphenylcyclopropenone (DPC). These receptor sequences come from a woman in her 40s with alopecia areata. Some clones in this sample may be carry-over from other donors' samples.

This clonotype was counted ten times or more. The chain is built from TRBV6-5 and TRBJ2-3; a weak D match, TRBD2 (6 bases). The CDR3 extends over 15 amino acids. Germline assignment: CDR1 MNHEY and CDR2 SVGAGI. The germline V and J ends were trimmed by 6 bases and 4 bases, with 17 bases remaining between them. The CDR3 here is CASRPSGGVPDTQYF. CDR3 sequence (DNA): TGTGCCAGCAGACCCTCCGGCGGGGTCCCAGATACGCAGTATTTT.

This clonotype was picked up many times. The rearrangement links TRBV28 to TRBJ1-4; D is possibly TRBD1 (6 bases). The germline CDR1 and CDR2 sequences are MDHEN and SYDVKM. The CDR3 sequence is 16 residues long. V shed 2 bases and J shed 4 bases, with 14 bases lying between them. The chain's CDR3 is CASSLAPGHLNEKLFF. In nucleotides, the CDR3 is TGTGCCAGCAGTTTAGCACCGGGACACCTTAATGAAAAACTGTTTTTT.

The V and J genes are TRBV27 and TRBJ1-5; D gene ambiguous. Germline V gives CDR1 MNHEY, CDR2 SMNVEV (reference sequence). This CDR3 has 14 residues. Trimming stripped 1 base from V and 2 bases from J, with 6 bases between. DNA of the CDR3: TGTGCCAGCAGTTTATATAGTGGCAATCAGCCCCAGCATTTT. This translates into CASSLYSGNQPQHF.

V gene TRBV9 combines with J gene TRBJ1-1, with 7 bases lining up with TRBD1. V lost 0 bases, J lost 3 bases, and 5 bases stayed unmatched. The CDR3 is 15 amino acids. Per germline, CDR1 SGDLS and CDR2 YYNGEE. Here the CDR3 reads CASSVGVGGYTEAFF. The DNA for the CDR3 is TGTGCCAGCAGCGTAGGTGTAGGGGGCTACACTGAAGCTTTCTTT.

The rearrangement uses TRBV3-1 and TRBJ2-1; no definite D call. From germline, CDR1 is LGHDT and CDR2 YNNKEL (reference sequence). CDR3 size: 14 residues. The ends were cut back, 4 bases at V and 7 bases at J, with 14 bases in the middle. CDR3 residues: CASSPSELRNEQFF. The DNA for the CDR3 is TGTGCCAGCAGCCCAAGCGAGTTGAGGAATGAGCAGTTCTTC.

This clonotype was counted only a few times. The V gene is TRBV6-1, the J gene TRBJ1-1; D not certain. Germline-derived CDR1 and CDR2 are MNHNS and SASEGT. CDR3 size: 13 residues. V shed 0 bases and J shed 4 bases, with 6 bases lying between them. As DNA, the CDR3 is TGTGCCAGCAGTGAAGCACCCATCACTGAAGCTTTCTTT. It yields the protein CASSEAPITEAFF.

The rearrangement uses TRBV29-1 and TRBJ1-5; no clear D gene. This CDR3 region has 13 residues. Germline CDR1 SQVTM, CDR2 ANQGSEA. V lost 4 bases and J 0 bases, leaving 7 bases between the germline ends. The CDR3 DNA follows: TGCAGCGTTGGGCATACTAGCAATCAGCCCCAGCATTTT. It is translated as CSVGHTSNQPQHF.

This clonotype showed up many times. The rearrangement joins TRBV18 to TRBJ2-7; D is unclear. The CDR3 covers 12 residues. V dropped 3 bases and J dropped 4 bases, with 7 bases sitting between them. From germline, CDR1 is KGHSH and CDR2 LQKENI. CDR3 sequence (DNA): TGTGCCAGCTCACCTGACTCATACGAGCAGTACTTC. It translates to CASSPDSYEQYF.

This chain links TRBV3-1 with TRBJ2-7, with 7 bases matching TRBD1. This CDR3 region has 14 residues. Looked up from germline, CDR1 is LGHDT and CDR2 is YNNKEL (reference sequence). Trimming cost V 4 bases and J 2 bases; bases outside gene matches: 5. The CDR3 here is CASSPGQATYEQYF. Written as DNA, the CDR3 is TGTGCCAGCAGCCCCGGACAGGCAACCTACGAGCAGTACTTC.

This clonotype showed up many times. This rearrangement joins TRBV20-1 to TRBJ2-1; no clear D gene. V was trimmed by 0 bases and J by 6 bases, leaving 12 bases between them. Germline V CDR1 and CDR2: DFQATT, SNEGSKA (reference sequence). The CDR3 runs to 14 residues. Here the CDR3 DNA reads TGCAGTGCTAGAGAATACGAAAAGGGCAATGAGCAGTTCTTC. This sequence encodes CSAREYEKGNEQFF.

This clonotype was seen a handful of times. The rearrangement uses TRBV29-1 and TRBJ2-1; 7 positions match TRBD2. The germline V gene has CDR1 SQVTM and CDR2 ANQGSEA. This CDR3 spans 15 amino acids. The J segment lost 1 base and the V segment lost 4 bases, leaving 7 bases of the junction unmatched. The CDR3 DNA reads TGCAGCGTTGGGGCAAATAGCGGGTCCTACAATGAGCAGTTCTTC. It translates to CSVGANSGSYNEQFF.

V usage is TRBV3-1 and J usage is TRBJ2-5; D remains unclear. This CDR3 region has 12 residues. V shed 4 bases and J shed 5 bases, with 8 bases lying between them. Germline V CDR1 and CDR2: LGHDT, YNNKEL (reference sequence). CDR3 in amino acids: CASSPSSETQYF. CDR3 in DNA: TGTGCCAGCAGCCCCAGTTCGGAGACCCAGTACTTC.

This clonotype came up many times. The chain recombines TRBV29-1 with TRBJ2-1, with a possible D match to TRBD2 (6 bases). The V gene's germline CDR1 is SQVTM and CDR2 ANQGSEA. Trimming stripped 5 bases from V and 0 bases from J, with 11 bases between. The CDR3 is 14 residues long. CDR3 sequence reads: CSVHQTSSYNEQFF. The CDR3 DNA sequence: TGCAGCGTTCACCAGACTAGCTCCTACAATGAGCAGTTCTTC.

This chain joins TRBV5-1 and TRBJ2-1; D perhaps matches TRBD2 (6 bases). The CDR3 is 12 amino acids. The V end was cut by 2 bases, the J end by 10 bases, with 10 bases between. From germline, CDR1 is SGHRS and CDR2 YFSETQ. Written as DNA, the CDR3 is TGCGCCAGCAGCTTCACGGCGGGAGAGCAGTTCTTC. Its translation: CASSFTAGEQFF.

This chain connects TRBV11-2 to TRBJ2-3; D gene uncertain. The V gene's germline CDR1 is SGHAT and CDR2 FQNNGV. The CDR3 loop spans 13 amino acids. Between the trimmed V and J ends, which lost 8 bases and 0 bases, there was a span of 9 bases. The CDR3 DNA reads as TGTGCCAGCCGTTTGGAGAGCACAGATACGCAGTATTTT. It codes for CASRLESTDTQYF.

The chain uses TRBV6-5 and TRBJ1-4; TRBD1 agrees at 7 bases. The CDR3 is 14 residues long. Germline CDR1 MNHEY, CDR2 SVGAGI. V lost 6 bases to trimming and J lost 5 bases; unmatched junction nucleotides: 6. CDR3 coding DNA: TGTGCCAGCAGCCGGGACAGACGGAATGAAAAACTGTTTTTT. It codes for CASSRDRRNEKLFF.

The table lists this clonotype with a few counts. The genes are TRBV5-1 and TRBJ2-7, with 8 bases matching TRBD1. This CDR3 spans 14 amino acids. V shed 0 bases and J 2 bases; nucleotides not matched to a gene: 1. Germline CDR1 reads SGHRS; CDR2 reads YFSETQ. This chain's CDR3 is CASSLGDRPYEQYF. CDR3 bases: TGCGCCAGCAGCTTGGGGGACAGGCCCTACGAGCAGTACTTC. The full variable domain, rest sourced from reference TRBV5-1 and TRBJ2-7, is KAGVTQTPRYLIKTRGQQVTLSCSPISGHRSVSWYQQTPGQGLQFLFEYFSETQRNKGNFPGRFSGRQFSNSRSEMNVSTLELGDSALYLCASSLGDRPYEQYFGPGTRLTVT.

This clonotype showed up many times. The chain is built from TRBV7-3 and TRBJ1-4; TRBD1 might be the D (6 bases). CDR1 and CDR2 from the germline V gene are SGHTA and FQGTGA. Trimming took 5 bases from V and 8 from J, leaving 12 bases between them. This CDR3 is built from 13 residues. Here the CDR3 DNA reads TGTGCCAGCAGCCGATTCACAGGGGAAAAACTGTTTTTT. Protein: CASSRFTGEKLFF. The full variable domain, completed using reference TRBV7-3 and TRBJ1-4, is GAGVSQTPSNKVTEKGKYVELRCDPISGHTALYWYRQSLGQGPEFLIYFQGTGAADDSGLPNDRFFAVRPEGSVSTLKIQRTERGDSAVYLCASSRFTGEKLFFGSGTQLSVL.

The chain links TRBV3-1 to TRBJ2-2, with D possibly matching TRBD1 (5 bases). Germline V gene lookup returns CDR1 LGHDT and CDR2 YNNKEL (reference sequence). This CDR3 is 16 amino acids long. V lost 3 bases and J lost 4, with 15 bases in between. DNA for the CDR3: TGTGCCAGCAGCCACTCCCCAGGGTGGGGCACCGGGGAGCTGTTTTTT. This gives the protein CASSHSPGWGTGELFF.

The gene calls are TRBV5-1 and TRBJ2-1; TRBD2 aligns across 8 bases. The CDR3 is 15 amino acids. Losses at the gene ends were 4 bases for V and 0 bases for J; bases not matched to a gene: 3. Germline V lookup: CDR1 SGHRS, CDR2 YFSETQ. The CDR3 nucleotides read TGCGCCAGCAGCGTGAGCGGGAGCTCCTACAATGAGCAGTTCTTC. Amino acids: CASSVSGSSYNEQFF.

This rearrangement joins TRBV4-1 to TRBJ1-1; possibly TRBD1 for D (6 bases). Germline V gene data show CDR1 as MGHRA and CDR2 as YSYEKL. The CDR3 covers 16 residues. Trimming cost V 4 bases and J 3 bases, with 18 bases left between them. The CDR3 DNA is TGCGCCAGCAGCCCCGGCGGGGGGCGTTTGGACACTGAAGCTTTCTTT. Translation gives CASSPGGGRLDTEAFF.

Many counts were recorded for this clonotype. The chain joins TRBV5-1 to TRBJ1-3; D is unresolved. The CDR3 sequence is 15 residues long. V lost 4 bases and J lost 0, with 11 bases in between. Germline-derived CDR1 and CDR2 are SGHRS and YFSETQ. CDR3 residues: CASSLQTPSGNTIYF. Written as DNA, the CDR3 is TGCGCCAGCAGCCTACAGACTCCCTCTGGAAACACCATATATTTT.

The V call is TRBV6-2 or TRBV6-3, the J call TRBJ1-6; D is unclear. V shed 2 bases and J shed 7 bases, with 9 bases lying between them. The CDR3 totals 14 residues. Germline CDR1 reads MNHEY; CDR2 reads SVGEGT. CDR3 sequence reads: CASSYGPRNSPLHF. The CDR3 bases are TGTGCCAGCAGTTACGGGCCCCGCAATTCACCCCTCCACTTT.

This clonotype was recorded many times. V gene TRBV15 combines with J gene TRBJ2-1; 9 nucleotides align to TRBD2. The germline gives CDR1 LNHNV, CDR2 YYDKDF (reference sequence). The V gene end was trimmed by 9 bases and the J gene end by 3 bases; junction bases not matched to a gene: 6. The CDR3 has 14 residues. In DNA, the CDR3 is TGTGCCACTGTAGCGGGGGCCGACTACAATGAGCAGTTCTTC. It codes for CATVAGADYNEQFF.

The chain joins TRBV7-3 to TRBJ2-1; the D is unclear. The V gene lost 5 bases and the J gene lost 6 bases, with 14 bases spanning the gap. CDR3 length: 14 residues. Germline CDR1 and CDR2: SGHTA and FQGTGA. The CDR3 is CASSPLGSFNEQFF. CDR3 coding DNA: TGTGCCAGCAGCCCTTTGGGGTCATTCAATGAGCAGTTCTTC.